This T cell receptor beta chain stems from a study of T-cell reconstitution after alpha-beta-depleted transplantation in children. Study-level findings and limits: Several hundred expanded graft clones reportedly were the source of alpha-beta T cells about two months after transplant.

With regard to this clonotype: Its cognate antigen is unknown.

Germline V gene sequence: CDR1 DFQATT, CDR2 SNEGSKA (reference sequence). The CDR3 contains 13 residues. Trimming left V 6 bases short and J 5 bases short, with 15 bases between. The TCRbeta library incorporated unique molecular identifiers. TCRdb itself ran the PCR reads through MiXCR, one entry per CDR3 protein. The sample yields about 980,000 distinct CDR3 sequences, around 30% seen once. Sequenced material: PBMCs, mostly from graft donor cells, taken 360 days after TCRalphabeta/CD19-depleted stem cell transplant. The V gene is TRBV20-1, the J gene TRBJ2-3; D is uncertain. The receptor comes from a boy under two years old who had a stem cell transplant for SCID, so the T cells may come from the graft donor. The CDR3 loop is CSAVSIGEDTQYF. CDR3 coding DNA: TGCAGTGCCGTTAGCATCGGTGAAGATACGCAGTATTTT.